The 2 T cell receptor beta chains below all came from one sample that was sequenced in a study of shared clonotypes between healthy human individuals. CD45RO negativity and positive selection for CCR7 defined naive CD8 cells, a population that excluded terminally differentiated effector memory CD45RA+ cells. Data came from immunoSEQ multiplex PCR; TCRdb stores just in-frame clones and leaves some out. The sample yields about 2.1 million clones, 85% to 95% seen once. Material: naive CD8+ T cells from PBMCs. These receptors all come from a man younger than 35 in good health. Some clones in this sample may be carry-over from other donors' samples.

CDR3 residues: CASSLNGPAMEQFF. Here the CDR3 DNA reads TGTGCCAGCAGCTTAAACGGCCCAGCGATGGAGCAGTTCTTC. This chain joins TRBV7-3 and TRBJ2-1; D is uncertain. V lost 1 base and J lost 10, with 14 bases in between. CDR3 length equals 14 residues. Germline V gives CDR1 SGHTA, CDR2 FQGTGA. Full variable domain (remainder filled in from reference TRBV7-3 and TRBJ2-1): GAGVSQTPSNKVTEKGKYVELRCDPISGHTALYWYRQSLGQGPEFLIYFQGTGAADDSGLPNDRFFAVRPEGSVSTLKIQRTERGDSAVYLCASSLNGPAMEQFFGPGTRLTVL.

The rearrangement joins TRBV1 to TRBJ2-1; the table's D gene call, TRBD2, was not cross checked with the DNA. TRBV1 is shown as a pseudogene. The CDR3 is 17 residues long. The CDR3 DNA sequence: TGCACCAGCAGCCAAGGGACTAGCGGGAGCTCCTACAATGAGCAGTTCTTC. Protein product: CTSSQGTSGSSYNEQFF.